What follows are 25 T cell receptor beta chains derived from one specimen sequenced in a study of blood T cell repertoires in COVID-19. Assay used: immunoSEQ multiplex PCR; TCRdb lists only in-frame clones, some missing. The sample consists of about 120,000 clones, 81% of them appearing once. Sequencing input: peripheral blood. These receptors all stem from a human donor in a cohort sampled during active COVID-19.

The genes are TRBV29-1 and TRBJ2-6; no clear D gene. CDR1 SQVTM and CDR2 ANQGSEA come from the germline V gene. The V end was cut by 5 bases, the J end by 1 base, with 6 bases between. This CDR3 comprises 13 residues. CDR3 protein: CSVYLSGANVLTF. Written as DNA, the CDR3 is TGCAGCGTTTACCTATCTGGGGCCAACGTCCTGACTTTC.

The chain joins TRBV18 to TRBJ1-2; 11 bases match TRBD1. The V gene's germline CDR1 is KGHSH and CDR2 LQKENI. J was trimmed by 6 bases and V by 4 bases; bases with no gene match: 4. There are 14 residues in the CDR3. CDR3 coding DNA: TGTGCCAGCTCACGCGGGACAGGGGGAGATGGCTACACCTTC. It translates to CASSRGTGGDGYTF.

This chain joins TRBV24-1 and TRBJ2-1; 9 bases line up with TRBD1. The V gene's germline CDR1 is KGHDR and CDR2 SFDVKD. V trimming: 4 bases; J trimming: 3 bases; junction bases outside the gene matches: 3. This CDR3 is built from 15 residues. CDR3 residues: CATSEGQGYYNEQFF. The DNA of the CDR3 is TGTGCCACCAGTGAGGGACAGGGCTACTACAATGAGCAGTTCTTC.

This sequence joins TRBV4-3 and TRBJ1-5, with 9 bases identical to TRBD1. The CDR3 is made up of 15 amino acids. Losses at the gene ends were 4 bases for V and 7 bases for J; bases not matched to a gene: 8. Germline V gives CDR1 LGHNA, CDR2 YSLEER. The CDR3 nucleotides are TGCGCCAGCAGCCGAGAACAGGGGGCAAGGCAGCCCCAGCATTTT. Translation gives CASSREQGARQPQHF.

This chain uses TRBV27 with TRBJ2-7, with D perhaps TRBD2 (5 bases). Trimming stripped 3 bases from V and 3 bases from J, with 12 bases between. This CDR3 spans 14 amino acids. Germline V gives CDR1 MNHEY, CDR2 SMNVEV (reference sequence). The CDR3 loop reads CASSFLPGSYEQYF. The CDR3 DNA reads TGTGCCAGCAGTTTTCTACCGGGAAGCTACGAGCAGTACTTC.

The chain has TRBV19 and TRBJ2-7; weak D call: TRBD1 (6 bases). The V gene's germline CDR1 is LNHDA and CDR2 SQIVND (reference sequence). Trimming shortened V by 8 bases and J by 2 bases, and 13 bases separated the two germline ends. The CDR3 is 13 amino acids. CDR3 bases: TGTGCCAGTGGGAACAGGGTGACCTACGAGCAGTACTTC. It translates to CASGNRVTYEQYF.

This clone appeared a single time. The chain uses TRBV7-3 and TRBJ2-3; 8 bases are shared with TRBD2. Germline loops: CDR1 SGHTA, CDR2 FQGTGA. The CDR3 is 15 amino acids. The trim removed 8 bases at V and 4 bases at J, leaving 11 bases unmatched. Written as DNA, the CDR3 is TGTGCCAGCTCTCCAATCGGGGGGGCCGCAGATACGCAGTATTTT. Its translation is CASSPIGGAADTQYF.

CDR3 loop: CAISAAPSGRAGEQYF. CDR3 coding DNA: TGTGCCATCAGTGCAGCCCCTAGCGGGAGGGCGGGCGAGCAGTACTTC. V usage is TRBV10-3 and J usage is TRBJ2-7; 12 bases are shared with TRBD2. CDR1 and CDR2 from the germline V gene are ENHRY and SYGVKD. The CDR3 consists of 16 residues. V dropped 4 bases and J dropped 6; count of bases not matched to a gene: 10.

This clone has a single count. As DNA, the CDR3 is TGTGCCAGCAGCTTAGTCGGCGGGGGGTCAGATACGCAGTATTTT. Protein sequence: CASSLVGGGSDTQYF. The genes are TRBV11-2 and TRBJ2-3; 8 nucleotides line up with TRBD2. Germline trimming cut 1 base from V and 4 bases from J; bases unmatched to any gene: 4. The germline gives CDR1 SGHAT, CDR2 FQNNGV. The CDR3 covers 15 residues.

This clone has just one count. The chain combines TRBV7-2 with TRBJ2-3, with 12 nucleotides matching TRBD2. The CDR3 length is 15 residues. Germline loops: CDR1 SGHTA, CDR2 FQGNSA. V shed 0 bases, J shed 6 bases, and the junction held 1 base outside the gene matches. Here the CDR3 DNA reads TGTGCCAGCAGCTTAGCTGGGACTAGCGGGGATACGCAGTATTTT. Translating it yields CASSLAGTSGDTQYF.

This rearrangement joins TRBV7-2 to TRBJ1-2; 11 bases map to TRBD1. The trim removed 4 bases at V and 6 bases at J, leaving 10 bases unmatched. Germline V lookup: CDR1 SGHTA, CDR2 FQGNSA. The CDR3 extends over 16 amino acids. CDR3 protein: CASSSGTGGRNNGYTF. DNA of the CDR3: TGTGCCAGCAGCTCCGGGACAGGGGGAAGGAACAATGGCTACACCTTC.

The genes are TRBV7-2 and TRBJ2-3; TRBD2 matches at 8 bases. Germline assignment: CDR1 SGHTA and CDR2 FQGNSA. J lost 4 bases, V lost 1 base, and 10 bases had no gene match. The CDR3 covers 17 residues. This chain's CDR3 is CASSLVRGGLGADTQYF. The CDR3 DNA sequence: TGTGCCAGCAGCTTAGTACGGGGGGGCCTTGGGGCAGATACGCAGTATTTT.

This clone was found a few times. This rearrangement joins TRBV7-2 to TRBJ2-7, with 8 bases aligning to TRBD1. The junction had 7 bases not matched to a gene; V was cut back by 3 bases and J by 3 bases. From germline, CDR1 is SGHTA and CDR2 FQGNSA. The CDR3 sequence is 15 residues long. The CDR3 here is CASSFGQGGGYEQYF. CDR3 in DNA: TGTGCCAGCAGCTTTGGACAGGGAGGAGGCTACGAGCAGTACTTC.

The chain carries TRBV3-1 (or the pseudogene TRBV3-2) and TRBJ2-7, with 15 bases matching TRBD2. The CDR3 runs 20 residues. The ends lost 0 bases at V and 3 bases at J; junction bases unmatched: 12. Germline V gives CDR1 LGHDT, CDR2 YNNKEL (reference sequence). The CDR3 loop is CASSQEGLAGGRQKNYEQYF. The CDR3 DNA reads TGTGCCAGCAGCCAAGAGGGACTAGCGGGAGGAAGACAGAAAAACTACGAGCAGTACTTC.

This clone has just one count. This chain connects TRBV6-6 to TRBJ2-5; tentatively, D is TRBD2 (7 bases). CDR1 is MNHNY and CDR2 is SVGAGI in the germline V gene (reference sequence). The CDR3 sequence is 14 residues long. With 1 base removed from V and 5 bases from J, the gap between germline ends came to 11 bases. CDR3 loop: CASSYFGGRETQYF. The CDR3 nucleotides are TGTGCCAGCAGTTACTTCGGGGGGCGGGAGACCCAGTACTTC.

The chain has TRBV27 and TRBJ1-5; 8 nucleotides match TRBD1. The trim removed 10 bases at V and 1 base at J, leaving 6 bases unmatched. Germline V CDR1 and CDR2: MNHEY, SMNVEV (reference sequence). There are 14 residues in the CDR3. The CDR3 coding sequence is TGTGCCATCATGGACAGGGCCAGCAATCAGCCCCAGCATTTT. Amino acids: CAIMDRASNQPQHF.

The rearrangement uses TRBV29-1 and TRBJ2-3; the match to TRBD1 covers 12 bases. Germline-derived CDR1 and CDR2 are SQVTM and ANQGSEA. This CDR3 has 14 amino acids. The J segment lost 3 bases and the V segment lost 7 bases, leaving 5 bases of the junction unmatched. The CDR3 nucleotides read TGCAGCGCGGGACAGGGGGCTGTTACAGATACGCAGTATTTT. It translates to CSAGQGAVTDTQYF.

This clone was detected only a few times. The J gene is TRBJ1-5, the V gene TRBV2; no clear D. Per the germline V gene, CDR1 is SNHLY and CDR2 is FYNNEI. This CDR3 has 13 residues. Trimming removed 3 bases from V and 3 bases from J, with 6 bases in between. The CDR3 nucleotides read TGTGCCAGCAGTGATACAGCCAATCAGCCCCAGCATTTT. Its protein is CASSDTANQPQHF.

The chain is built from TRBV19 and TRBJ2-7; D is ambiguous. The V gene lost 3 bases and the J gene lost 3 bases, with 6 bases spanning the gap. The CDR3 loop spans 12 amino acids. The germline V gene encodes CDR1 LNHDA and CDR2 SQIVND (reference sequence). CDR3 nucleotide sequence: TGTGCCAGTAGTATTTACGGCTACGAGCAGTACTTC. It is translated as CASSIYGYEQYF.

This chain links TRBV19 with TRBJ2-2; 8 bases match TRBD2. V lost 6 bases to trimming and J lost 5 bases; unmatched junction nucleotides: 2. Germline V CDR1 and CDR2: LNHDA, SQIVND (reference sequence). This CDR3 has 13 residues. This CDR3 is CASRSGGTGELFF. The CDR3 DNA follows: TGTGCCAGTAGGTCGGGGGGGACCGGGGAGCTGTTTTTT. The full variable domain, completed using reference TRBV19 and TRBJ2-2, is DGGITQSPKYLFRKEGQNVTLSCEQNLNHDAMYWYRQDPGQGLRLIYYSQIVNDFQKGDIAEGYSVSREKKESFPLTVTSAQKNPTAFYLCASRSGGTGELFFGEGSRLTVL.

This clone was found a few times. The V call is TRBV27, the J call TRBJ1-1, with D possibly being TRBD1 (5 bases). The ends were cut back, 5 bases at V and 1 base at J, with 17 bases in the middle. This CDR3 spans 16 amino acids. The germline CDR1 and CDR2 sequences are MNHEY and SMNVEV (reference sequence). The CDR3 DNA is TGTGCCAGCAGTCTCCGAATGGCAGGGCCGAACACTGAAGCTTTCTTT. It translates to CASSLRMAGPNTEAFF.

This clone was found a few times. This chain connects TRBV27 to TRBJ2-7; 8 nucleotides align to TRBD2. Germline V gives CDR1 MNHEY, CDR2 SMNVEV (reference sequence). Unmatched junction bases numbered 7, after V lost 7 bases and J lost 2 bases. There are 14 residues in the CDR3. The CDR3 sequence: CASMDEAGAYEQYF. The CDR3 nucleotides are TGTGCCAGCATGGACGAAGCGGGAGCCTACGAGCAGTACTTC.

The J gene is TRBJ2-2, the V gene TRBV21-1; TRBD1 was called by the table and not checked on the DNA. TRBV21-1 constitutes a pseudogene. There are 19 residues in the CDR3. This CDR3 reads CASSKGKSGPRLNTGELFF. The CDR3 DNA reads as TGTGCCAGCAGCAAAGGAAAGTCAGGTCCACGTTTGAACACCGGGGAGCTGTTTTTT.

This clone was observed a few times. The CDR3 DNA is TGTGCCAGTAGTGGGGCTCTCTATGGCTACACCTTC. Protein product: CASSGALYGYTF. This chain connects TRBV19 to TRBJ1-2, with D maybe TRBD1 (5 bases). The ends were cut back, 5 bases at V and 4 bases at J, with 8 bases in the middle. The CDR3 consists of 12 residues. Germline loops: CDR1 LNHDA, CDR2 SQIVND (reference sequence).

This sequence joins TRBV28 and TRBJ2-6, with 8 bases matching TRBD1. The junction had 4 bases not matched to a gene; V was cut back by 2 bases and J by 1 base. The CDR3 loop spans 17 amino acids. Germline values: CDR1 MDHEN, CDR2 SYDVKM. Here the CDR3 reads CASSLQNRGSGANVLTF. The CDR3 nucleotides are TGTGCCAGCAGTTTACAGAACAGGGGGTCTGGGGCCAACGTCCTGACTTTC.